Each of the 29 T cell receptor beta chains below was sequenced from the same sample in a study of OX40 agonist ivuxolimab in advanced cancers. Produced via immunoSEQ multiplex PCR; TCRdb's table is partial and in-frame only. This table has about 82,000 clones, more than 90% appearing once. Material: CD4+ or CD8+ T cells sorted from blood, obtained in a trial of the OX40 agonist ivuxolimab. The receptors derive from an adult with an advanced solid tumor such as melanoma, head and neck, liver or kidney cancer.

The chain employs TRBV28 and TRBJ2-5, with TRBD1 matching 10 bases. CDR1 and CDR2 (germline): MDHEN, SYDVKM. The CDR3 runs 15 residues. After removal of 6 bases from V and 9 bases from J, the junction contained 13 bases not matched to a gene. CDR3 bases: TGTGCCAGCAGATCCCACGGGACAGGGGACCTGGCCCAGTACTTC. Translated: CASRSHGTGDLAQYF.

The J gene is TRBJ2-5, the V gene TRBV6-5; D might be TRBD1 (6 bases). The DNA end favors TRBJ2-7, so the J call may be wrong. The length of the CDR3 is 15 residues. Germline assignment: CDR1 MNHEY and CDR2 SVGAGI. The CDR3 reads CASSYSNRDPYEQYF. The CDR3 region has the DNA TGTGCCAGCAGTTACTCCAACAGGGATCCCTACGAGCAGTACTTC.

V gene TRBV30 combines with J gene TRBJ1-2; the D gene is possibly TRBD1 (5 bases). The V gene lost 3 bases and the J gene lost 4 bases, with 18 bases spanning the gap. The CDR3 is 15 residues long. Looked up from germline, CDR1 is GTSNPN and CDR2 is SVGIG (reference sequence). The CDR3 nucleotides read TGTGCCTGGAGGGGAACTTGGGACGGCTTCTATGGCTACACCTTC. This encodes CAWRGTWDGFYGYTF.

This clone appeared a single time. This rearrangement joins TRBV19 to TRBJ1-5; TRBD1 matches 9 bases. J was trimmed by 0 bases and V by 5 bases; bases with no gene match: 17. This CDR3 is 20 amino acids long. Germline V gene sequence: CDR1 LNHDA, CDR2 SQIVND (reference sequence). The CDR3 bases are TGTGCCAGTAGTTATGGGACGGACAGGGGCGTCCCTCCTAGCAATCAGCCCCAGCATTTT. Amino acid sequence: CASSYGTDRGVPPSNQPQHF.

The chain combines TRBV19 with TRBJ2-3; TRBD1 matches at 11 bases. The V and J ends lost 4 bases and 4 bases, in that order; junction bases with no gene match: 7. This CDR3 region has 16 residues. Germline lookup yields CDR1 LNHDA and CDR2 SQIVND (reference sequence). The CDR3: CASSTWDRGSPDTQYF. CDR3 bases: TGTGCCAGTAGTACCTGGGACAGGGGGTCCCCAGATACGCAGTATTTT.

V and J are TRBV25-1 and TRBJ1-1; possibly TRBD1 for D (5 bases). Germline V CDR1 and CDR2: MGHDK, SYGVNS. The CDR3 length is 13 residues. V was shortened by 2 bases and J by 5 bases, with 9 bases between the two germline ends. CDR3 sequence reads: CASSEPGPTEAFF. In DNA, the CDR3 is TGTGCCAGCAGTGAACCAGGGCCGACTGAAGCTTTCTTT.

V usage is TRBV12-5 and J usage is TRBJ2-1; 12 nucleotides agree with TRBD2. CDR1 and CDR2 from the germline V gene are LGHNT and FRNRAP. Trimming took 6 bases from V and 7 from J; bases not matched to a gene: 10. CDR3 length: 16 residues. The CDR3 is CASGPMGTSGRNEQFF. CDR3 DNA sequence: TGTGCTAGTGGCCCAATGGGGACTAGCGGGCGTAATGAGCAGTTCTTC.

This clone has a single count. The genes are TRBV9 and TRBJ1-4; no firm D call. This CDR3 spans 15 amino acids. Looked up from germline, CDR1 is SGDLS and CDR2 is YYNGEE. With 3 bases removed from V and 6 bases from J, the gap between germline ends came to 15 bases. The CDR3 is CASSAAGRGDEKLFF. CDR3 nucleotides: TGTGCCAGCAGCGCAGCCGGTCGCGGGGATGAAAAACTGTTTTTT.

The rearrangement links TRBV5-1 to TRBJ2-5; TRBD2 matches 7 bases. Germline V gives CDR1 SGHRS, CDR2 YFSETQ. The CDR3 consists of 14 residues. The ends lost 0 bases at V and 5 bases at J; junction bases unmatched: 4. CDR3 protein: CASSLGLAPETQYF. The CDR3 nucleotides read TGCGCCAGCAGCTTGGGACTAGCCCCGGAGACCCAGTACTTC.

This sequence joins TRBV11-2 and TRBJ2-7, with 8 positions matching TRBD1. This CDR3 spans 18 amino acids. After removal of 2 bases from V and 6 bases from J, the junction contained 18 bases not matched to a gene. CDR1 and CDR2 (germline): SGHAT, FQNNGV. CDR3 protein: CASSLIAQPGGVRGEQYF. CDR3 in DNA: TGTGCCAGCAGCTTAATTGCTCAGCCAGGGGGCGTCCGGGGCGAGCAGTACTTC.

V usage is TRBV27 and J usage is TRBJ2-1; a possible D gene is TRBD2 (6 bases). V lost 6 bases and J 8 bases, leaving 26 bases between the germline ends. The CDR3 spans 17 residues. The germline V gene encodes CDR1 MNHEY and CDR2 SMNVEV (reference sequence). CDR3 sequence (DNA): TGTGCCAGCAGGAGGAGGGTTGACTACTCCCGAAGGGATGAGCAGTTCTTC. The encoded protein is CASRRRVDYSRRDEQFF.

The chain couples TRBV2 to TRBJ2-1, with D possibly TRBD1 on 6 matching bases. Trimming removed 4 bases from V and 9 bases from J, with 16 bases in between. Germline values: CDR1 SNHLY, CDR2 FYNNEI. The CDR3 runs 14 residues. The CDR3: CASSVTGKGSEQFF. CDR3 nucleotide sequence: TGTGCCAGCAGTGTTACAGGGAAAGGATCTGAGCAGTTCTTC. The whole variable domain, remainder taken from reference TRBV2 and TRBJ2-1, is EPEVTQTPSHQVTQMGQEVILRCVPISNHLYFYWYRQILGQKVEFLVSFYNNEISEKSEIFDDQFSVERPDGSNFTLKIRSTKLEDSAMYFCASSVTGKGSEQFFGPGTRLTVL.

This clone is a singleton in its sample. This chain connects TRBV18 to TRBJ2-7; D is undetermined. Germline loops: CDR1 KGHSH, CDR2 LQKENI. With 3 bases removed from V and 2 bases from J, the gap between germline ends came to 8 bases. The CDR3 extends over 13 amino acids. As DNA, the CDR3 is TGTGCCAGCTCACCCGGGCAGACCTACGAGCAGTACTTC. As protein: CASSPGQTYEQYF.

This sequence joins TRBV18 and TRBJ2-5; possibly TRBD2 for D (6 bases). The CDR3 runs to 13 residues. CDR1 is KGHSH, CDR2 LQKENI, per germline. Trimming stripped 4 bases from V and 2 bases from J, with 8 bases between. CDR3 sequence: CASSRLGQETQYF. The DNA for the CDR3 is TGTGCCAGCTCACGACTAGGTCAAGAGACCCAGTACTTC. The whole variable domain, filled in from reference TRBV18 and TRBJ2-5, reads NAGVMQNPRHLVRRRGQEARLRCSPMKGHSHVYWYRQLPEEGLKFMVYLQKENIIDESGMPKERFSAEFPKEGPSILRIQQVVRGDSAAYFCASSRLGQETQYFGPGTRLLVL.

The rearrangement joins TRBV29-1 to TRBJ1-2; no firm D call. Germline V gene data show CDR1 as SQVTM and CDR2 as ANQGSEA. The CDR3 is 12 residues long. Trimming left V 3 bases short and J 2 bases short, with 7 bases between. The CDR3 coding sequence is TGCAGCGTTGACACGGGAAACTATGGCTACACCTTC. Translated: CSVDTGNYGYTF.

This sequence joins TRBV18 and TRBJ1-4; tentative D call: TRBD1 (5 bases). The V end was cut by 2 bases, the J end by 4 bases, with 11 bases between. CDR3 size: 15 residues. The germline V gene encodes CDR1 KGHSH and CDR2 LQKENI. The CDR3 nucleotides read TGTGCCAGCTCACCAGGGGCAGAGTATAATGAAAAACTGTTTTTT. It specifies CASSPGAEYNEKLFF. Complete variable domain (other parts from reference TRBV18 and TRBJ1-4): NAGVMQNPRHLVRRRGQEARLRCSPMKGHSHVYWYRQLPEEGLKFMVYLQKENIIDESGMPKERFSAEFPKEGPSILRIQQVVRGDSAAYFCASSPGAEYNEKLFFGSGTQLSVL.

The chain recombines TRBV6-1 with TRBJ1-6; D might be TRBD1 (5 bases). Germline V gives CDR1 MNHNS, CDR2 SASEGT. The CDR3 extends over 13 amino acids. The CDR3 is CGATVTYNSPLHF. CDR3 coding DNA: TGTGGAGCGACAGTTACCTATAATTCACCCCTCCACTTT.

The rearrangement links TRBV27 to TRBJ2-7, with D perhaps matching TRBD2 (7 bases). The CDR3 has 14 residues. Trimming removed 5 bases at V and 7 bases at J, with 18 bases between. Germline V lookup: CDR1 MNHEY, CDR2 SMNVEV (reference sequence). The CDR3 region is CASSTGRGSWEQYF. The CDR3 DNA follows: TGTGCCAGCAGTACAGGGAGGGGCTCGTGGGAGCAGTACTTC.

As DNA, the CDR3 is TGTGCCTGGAGTGCGGGGACTTTTAGCGCAGATACGCAGTATTTT. Its protein is CAWSAGTFSADTQYF. The chain employs TRBV30 and TRBJ2-3, with a tentative D call TRBD2 (6 bases). The germline CDR1 and CDR2 sequences are GTSNPN and SVGIG (reference sequence). This CDR3 is 15 amino acids long. Trimming shortened V by 1 base and J by 4 bases, and 15 bases separated the two germline ends. The full variable domain, in which reference TRBV30 and TRBJ2-3 provide the parts outside the CDR3, is SQTIHQWPATLVQPVGSPLSLECTVEGTSNPNLYWYRQAAGRGLQLLFYSVGIGQISSEVPQNLSASRPQDRQFILSSKKLLLSDSGFYLCAWSAGTFSADTQYFGPGTRLTVL.

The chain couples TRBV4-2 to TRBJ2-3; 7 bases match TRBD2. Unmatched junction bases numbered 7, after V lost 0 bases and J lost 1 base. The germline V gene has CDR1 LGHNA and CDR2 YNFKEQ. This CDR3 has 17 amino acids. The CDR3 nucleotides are TGTGCCAGCAGCCAAGACGAGCGGGAACCTGGCACAGATACGCAGTATTTT. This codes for CASSQDEREPGTDTQYF.

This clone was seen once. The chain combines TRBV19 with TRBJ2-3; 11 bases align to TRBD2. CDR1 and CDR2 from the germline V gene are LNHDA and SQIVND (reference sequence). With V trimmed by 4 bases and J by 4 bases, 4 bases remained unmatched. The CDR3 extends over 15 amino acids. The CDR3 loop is CASSTLAGEADTQYF. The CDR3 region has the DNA TGTGCCAGTAGTACACTAGCGGGAGAGGCAGATACGCAGTATTTT.

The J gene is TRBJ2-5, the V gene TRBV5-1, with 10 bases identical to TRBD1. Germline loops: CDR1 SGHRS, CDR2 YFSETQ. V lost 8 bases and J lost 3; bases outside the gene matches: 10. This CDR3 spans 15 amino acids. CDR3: CASTVLTGGEETQYF. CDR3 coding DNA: TGCGCCAGTACGGTCCTGACAGGGGGCGAAGAGACCCAGTACTTC.

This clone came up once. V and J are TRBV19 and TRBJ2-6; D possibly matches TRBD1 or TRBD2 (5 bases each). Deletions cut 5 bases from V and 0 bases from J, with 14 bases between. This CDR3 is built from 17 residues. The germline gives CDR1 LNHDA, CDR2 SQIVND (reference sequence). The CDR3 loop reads CASSPPTGTSGANVLTF. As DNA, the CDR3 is TGTGCCAGTAGTCCCCCGACGGGGACCTCTGGGGCCAACGTCCTGACTTTC.

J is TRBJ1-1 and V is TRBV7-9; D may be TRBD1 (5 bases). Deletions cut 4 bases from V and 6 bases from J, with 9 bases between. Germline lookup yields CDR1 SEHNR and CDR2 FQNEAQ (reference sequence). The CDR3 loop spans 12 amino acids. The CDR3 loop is CASSSDTSEAFF. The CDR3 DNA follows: TGTGCCAGCAGCTCGGACACCTCTGAAGCTTTCTTT.

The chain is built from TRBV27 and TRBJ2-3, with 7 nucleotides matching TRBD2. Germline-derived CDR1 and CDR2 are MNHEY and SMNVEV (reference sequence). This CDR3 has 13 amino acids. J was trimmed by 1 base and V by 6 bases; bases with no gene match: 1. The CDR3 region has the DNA TGTGCCAGCAGAAGCGGGGGCACAGATACGCAGTATTTT. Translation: CASRSGGTDTQYF.

CDR3: CASASQGATEAFF. CDR3 sequence (DNA): TGTGCCAGCGCCTCACAGGGGGCGACTGAAGCTTTCTTT. V and J are TRBV6-1 and TRBJ1-1; 9 bases map to TRBD1. From germline, CDR1 is MNHNS and CDR2 SASEGT. The CDR3 is made up of 13 amino acids. V shed 8 bases and J 5 bases; nucleotides not matched to a gene: 6.

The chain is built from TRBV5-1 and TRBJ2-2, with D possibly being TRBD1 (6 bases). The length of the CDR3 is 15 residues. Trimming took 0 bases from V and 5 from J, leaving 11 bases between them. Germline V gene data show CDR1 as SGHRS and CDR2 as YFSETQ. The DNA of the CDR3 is TGCGCCAGCAGCTTGGATCCCACAGGGACCGGGGAGCTGTTTTTT. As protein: CASSLDPTGTGELFF.

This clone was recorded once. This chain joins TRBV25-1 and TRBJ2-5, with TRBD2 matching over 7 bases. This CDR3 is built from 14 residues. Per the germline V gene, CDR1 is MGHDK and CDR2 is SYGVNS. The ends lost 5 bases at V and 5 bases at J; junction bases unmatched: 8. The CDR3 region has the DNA TGTGCCAGCAGTAATGGGAGGGTCGGGGAGACCCAGTACTTC. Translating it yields CASSNGRVGETQYF.

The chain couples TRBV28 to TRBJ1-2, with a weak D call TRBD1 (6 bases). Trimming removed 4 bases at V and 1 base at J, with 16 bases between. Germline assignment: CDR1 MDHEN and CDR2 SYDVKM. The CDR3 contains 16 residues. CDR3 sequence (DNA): TGTGCCAGCAGTTGGGGGAGGGGGAGGATTAACTATGGCTACACCTTC. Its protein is CASSWGRGRINYGYTF.